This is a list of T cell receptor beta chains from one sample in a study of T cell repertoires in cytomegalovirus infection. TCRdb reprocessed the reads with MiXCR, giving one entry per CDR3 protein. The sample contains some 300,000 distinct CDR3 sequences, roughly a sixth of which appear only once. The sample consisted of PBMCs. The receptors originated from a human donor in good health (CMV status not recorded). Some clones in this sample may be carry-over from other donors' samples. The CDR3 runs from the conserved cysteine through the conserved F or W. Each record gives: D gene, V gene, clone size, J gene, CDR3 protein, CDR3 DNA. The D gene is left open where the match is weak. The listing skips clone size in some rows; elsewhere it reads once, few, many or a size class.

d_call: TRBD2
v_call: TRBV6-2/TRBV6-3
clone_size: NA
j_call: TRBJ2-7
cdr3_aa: CASSNWTSGTREQYF
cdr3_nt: TGTGCCAGCAGTAATTGGACTAGCGGGACGAGGGAGCAGTACTTC

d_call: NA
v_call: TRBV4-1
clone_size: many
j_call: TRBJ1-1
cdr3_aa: CASSQGRMNTEAFF
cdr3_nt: TGCGCCAGCAGCCAAGGCAGAATGAACACTGAAGCTTTCTTT

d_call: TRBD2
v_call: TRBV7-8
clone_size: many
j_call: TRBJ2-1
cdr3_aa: CASSLSGGAHNEQFF
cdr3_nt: TGTGCCAGCAGCCTCAGCGGGGGGGCACACAATGAGCAGTTCTTC

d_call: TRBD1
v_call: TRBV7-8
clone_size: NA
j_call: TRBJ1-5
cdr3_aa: CASSPTGVWQPQHF
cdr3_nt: TGTGCCAGCAGCCCTACAGGGGTTTGGCAGCCCCAGCATTTT

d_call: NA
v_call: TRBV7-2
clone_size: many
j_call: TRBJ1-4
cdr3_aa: CASSLDRSATNEKLFF
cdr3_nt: TGTGCCAGCAGCCTAGACCGTAGTGCAACTAATGAAAAACTGTTTTTT

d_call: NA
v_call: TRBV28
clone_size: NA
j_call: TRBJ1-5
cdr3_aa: CASTEGNQPQHF
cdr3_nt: TGTGCCAGCACCGAGGGCAATCAGCCCCAGCATTTT

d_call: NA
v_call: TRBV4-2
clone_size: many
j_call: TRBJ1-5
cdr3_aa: CASSQVGVNQPQHF
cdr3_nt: TGTGCCAGCAGCCAAGTAGGAGTAAATCAGCCCCAGCATTTT

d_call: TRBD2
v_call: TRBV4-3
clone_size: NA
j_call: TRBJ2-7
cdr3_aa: CASSRFLRLAGDHYEQYF
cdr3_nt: TGCGCCAGCAGCCGCTTTCTCCGACTAGCGGGGGATCACTACGAGCAGTACTTC

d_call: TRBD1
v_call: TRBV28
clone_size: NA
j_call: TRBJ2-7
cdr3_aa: CASSLGQGAHF
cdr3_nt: TGTGCCAGCAGTCTCGGACAGGGGGCCCACTTC

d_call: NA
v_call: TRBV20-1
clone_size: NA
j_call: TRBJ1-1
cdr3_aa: CSARNPGDTEAFF
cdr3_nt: TGCAGTGCTAGAAATCCAGGGGACACTGAAGCTTTCTTT

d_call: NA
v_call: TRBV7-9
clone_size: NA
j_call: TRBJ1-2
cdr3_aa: CASSLLSEPINGYTF
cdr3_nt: TGTGCCAGCAGCTTACTCTCAGAACCAATAAATGGCTACACCTTC

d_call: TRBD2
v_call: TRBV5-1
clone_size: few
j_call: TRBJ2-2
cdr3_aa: CASSLERENTGELFF
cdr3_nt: TGCGCCAGCAGCTTGGAGCGGGAAAACACCGGGGAGCTGTTTTTT

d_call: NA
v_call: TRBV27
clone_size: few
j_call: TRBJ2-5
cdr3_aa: CASSYSGVETQYF
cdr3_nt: TGTGCCAGCAGTTACTCAGGGGTAGAGACCCAGTACTTC

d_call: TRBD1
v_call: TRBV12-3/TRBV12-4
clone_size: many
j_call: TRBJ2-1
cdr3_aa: CASSLVGQGYNEQFF
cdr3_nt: TGTGCCAGCAGTTTAGTGGGACAGGGATACAATGAGCAGTTCTTC

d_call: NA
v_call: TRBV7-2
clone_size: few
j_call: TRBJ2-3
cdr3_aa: CASSRNWGGDTQYF
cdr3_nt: TGTGCCAGCAGCCGAAACTGGGGCGGAGATACGCAGTATTTT

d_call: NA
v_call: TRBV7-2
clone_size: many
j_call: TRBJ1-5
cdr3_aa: CASSLAGTVNQPQHF
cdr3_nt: TGTGCCAGCAGCCTGGCTGGGACGGTGAATCAGCCCCAGCATTTT

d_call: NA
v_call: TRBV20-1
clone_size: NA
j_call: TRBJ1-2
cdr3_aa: CSAWRDRTLRYGYTF
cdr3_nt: TGCAGTGCTTGGAGGGACCGAACCCTACGGTATGGCTACACCTTC

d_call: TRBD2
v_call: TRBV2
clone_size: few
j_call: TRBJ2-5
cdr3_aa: CASTWGTSGGLETQYF
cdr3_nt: TGTGCCAGCACCTGGGGGACTAGCGGGGGGTTAGAGACCCAGTACTTC

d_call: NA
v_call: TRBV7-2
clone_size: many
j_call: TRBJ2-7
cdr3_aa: CASSHPDAYEQYF
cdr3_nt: TGTGCCAGCAGCCACCCGGACGCCTACGAGCAGTACTTC

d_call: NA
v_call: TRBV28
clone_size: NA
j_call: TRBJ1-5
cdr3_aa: CASSLLQSYSNQPQHF
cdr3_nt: TGTGCCAGCAGTTTATTGCAGTCTTATAGCAATCAGCCCCAGCATTTT

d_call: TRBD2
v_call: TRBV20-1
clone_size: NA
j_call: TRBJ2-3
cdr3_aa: CSATPGLAGGPTDTQYF
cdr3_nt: TGCAGTGCTACCCCTGGGTTAGCGGGGGGCCCCACAGATACGCAGTATTTT

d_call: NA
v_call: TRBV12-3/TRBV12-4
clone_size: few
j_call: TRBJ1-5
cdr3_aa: CASSSEWGAGNQPQHF
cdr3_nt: TGTGCCAGCAGCTCCGAATGGGGGGCGGGCAATCAGCCCCAGCATTTT

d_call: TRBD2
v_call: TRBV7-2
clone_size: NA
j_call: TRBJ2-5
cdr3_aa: CASKSGGYQETQYF
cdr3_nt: TGTGCCAGCAAGAGCGGGGGGTACCAAGAGACCCAGTACTTC

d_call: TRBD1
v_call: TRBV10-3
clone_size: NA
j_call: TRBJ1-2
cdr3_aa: CAISELGQGNGYTF
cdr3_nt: TGTGCCATCAGTGAGTTGGGACAGGGTAATGGCTACACCTTC

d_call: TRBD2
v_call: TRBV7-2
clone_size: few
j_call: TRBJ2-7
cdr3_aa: CASSLEIAGTLSYEQYF
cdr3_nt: TGTGCCAGCAGCTTGGAGATAGCGGGGACACTCTCCTACGAGCAGTACTTC

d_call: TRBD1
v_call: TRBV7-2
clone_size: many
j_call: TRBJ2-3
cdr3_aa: CASSSHLTGTGAQLLTDTQYF
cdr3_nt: TGTGCCAGCAGCTCCCACTTGACCGGGACAGGGGCCCAACTCCTCACAGATACGCAGTATTTT

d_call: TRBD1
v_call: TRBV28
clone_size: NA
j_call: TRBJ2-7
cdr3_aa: CASSLPSTGSHEQYF
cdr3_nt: TGTGCCAGCAGTCTCCCCTCGACAGGGTCGCACGAGCAGTACTTC

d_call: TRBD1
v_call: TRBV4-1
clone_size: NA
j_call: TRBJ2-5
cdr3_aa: CASSQDGTGSPYQYF
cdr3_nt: TGCGCCAGCAGCCAAGATGGGACAGGTTCCCCTTACCAGTACTTC

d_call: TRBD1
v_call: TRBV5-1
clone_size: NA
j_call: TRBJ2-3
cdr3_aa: CASSVGQGTDTQYF
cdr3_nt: TGCGCCAGCAGCGTGGGACAGGGGACAGATACGCAGTATTTT

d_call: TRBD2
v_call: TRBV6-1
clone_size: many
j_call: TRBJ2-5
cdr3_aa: CASSLAEGPAQYF
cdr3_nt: TGTGCCAGCAGTCTAGCGGAGGGACCGGCCCAGTACTTC

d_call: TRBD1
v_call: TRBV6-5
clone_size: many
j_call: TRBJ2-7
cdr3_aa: CASSYRTGFPYEQYF
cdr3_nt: TGTGCCAGCAGTTACAGGACAGGATTCCCCTACGAGCAGTACTTC

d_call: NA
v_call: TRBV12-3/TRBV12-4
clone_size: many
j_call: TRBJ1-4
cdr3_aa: CASSFGDEKLFF
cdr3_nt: TGTGCCAGCAGTTTTGGCGATGAAAAACTGTTTTTT

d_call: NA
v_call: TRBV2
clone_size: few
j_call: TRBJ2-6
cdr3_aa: CASSRKGSGANVLTF
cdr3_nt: TGTGCCAGCAGTCGAAAGGGCTCTGGGGCCAACGTCCTGACTTTC

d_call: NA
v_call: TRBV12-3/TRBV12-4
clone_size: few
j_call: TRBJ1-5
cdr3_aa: CASSPMGQPQHF
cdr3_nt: TGTGCCAGCAGTCCAATGGGCCAGCCCCAGCATTTT

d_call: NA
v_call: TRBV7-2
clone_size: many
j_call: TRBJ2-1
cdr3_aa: CASSLAGGTAYNEQFF
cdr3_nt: TGTGCCAGCAGCTTAGCAGGGGGGACAGCCTACAATGAGCAGTTCTTC

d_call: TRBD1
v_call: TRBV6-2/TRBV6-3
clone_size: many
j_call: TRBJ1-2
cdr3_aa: CASTPGTGSNGYTF
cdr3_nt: TGTGCCAGCACACCAGGGACAGGGTCGAACGGCTACACCTTC

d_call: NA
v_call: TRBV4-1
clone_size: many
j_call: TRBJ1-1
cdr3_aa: CASSLETENTEAFF
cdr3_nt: TGCGCCAGCAGCCTGGAGACAGAGAACACTGAAGCTTTCTTT

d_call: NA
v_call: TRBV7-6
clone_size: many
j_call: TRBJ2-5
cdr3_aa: CASSLTGIQETQYF
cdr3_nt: TGTGCCAGCAGCTTAACGGGGATCCAAGAGACCCAGTACTTC

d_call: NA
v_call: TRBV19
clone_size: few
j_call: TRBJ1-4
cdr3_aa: CASSQNTVATNEKLFF
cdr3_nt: TGTGCCAGTAGTCAAAACACAGTAGCAACTAATGAAAAACTGTTTTTT

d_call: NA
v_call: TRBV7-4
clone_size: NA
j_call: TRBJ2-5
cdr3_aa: CASSPGQFRIGGETQYF
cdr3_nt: TGTGCCAGCAGCCCGGGACAATTTCGTATCGGTGGAGAGACCCAGTACTTC

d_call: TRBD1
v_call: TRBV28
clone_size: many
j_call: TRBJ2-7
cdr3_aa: CASNPGQGLGEQYF
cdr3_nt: TGTGCCAGCAATCCGGGACAGGGGCTGGGCGAGCAGTACTTC

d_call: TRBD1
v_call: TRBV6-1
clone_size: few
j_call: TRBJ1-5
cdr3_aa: CASSDPWTGARSNQPQHF
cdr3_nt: TGTGCCAGCAGTGACCCGTGGACAGGGGCAAGGAGCAATCAGCCCCAGCATTTT

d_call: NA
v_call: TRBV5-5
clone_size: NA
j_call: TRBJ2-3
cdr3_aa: CASSFTQGSDTQYF
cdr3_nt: TGTGCCAGCAGCTTCACACAGGGTTCCGATACGCAGTATTTT